This T cell receptor (beta chain) was recorded in a study of T-cell reconstitution after alpha-beta-depleted transplantation in children. At least ten counts were recorded for this clonotype. Trimming left V 3 bases short and J 4 bases short, with 10 bases between. The CDR3 loop spans 14 amino acids. This sample's TCRbeta library carried unique molecular identifier barcodes. TCRdb re-derived calls from the PCR reads in MiXCR, one entry per CDR3 protein. The sample lists 230,000 or so distinct CDR3 sequences; 9.5% to 15% were seen once. This specimen consisted of PBMCs from the stem cell graft donor, obtained from the stem cell graft. The chain recombines TRBV12-3 or TRBV12-4 with TRBJ1-5, with D possibly matching TRBD1 (5 bases). The sequence came from a human donor who donated a stem cell graft to a child with acute lymphoblastic leukemia. DNA of the CDR3: TGTGCCAGCAGTTTGTATAGGGGTAATCAGCCCCAGCATTTT. Translation gives CASSLYRGNQPQHF.